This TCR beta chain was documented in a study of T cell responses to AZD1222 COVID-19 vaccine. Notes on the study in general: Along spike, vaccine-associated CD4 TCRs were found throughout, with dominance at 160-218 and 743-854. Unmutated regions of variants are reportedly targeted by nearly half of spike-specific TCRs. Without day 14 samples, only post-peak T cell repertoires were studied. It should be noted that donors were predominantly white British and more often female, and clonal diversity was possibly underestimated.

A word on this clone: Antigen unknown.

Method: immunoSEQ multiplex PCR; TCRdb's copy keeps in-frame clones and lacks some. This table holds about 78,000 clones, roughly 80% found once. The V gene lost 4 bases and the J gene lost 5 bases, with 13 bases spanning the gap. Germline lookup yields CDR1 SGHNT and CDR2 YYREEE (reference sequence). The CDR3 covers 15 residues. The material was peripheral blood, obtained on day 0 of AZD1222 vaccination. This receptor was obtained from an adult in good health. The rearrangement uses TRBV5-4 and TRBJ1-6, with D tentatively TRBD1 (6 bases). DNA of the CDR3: TGTGCCAGCAGCGCTAACAGGGAAAATAATTCACCCCTCCACTTT. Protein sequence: CASSANRENNSPLHF.